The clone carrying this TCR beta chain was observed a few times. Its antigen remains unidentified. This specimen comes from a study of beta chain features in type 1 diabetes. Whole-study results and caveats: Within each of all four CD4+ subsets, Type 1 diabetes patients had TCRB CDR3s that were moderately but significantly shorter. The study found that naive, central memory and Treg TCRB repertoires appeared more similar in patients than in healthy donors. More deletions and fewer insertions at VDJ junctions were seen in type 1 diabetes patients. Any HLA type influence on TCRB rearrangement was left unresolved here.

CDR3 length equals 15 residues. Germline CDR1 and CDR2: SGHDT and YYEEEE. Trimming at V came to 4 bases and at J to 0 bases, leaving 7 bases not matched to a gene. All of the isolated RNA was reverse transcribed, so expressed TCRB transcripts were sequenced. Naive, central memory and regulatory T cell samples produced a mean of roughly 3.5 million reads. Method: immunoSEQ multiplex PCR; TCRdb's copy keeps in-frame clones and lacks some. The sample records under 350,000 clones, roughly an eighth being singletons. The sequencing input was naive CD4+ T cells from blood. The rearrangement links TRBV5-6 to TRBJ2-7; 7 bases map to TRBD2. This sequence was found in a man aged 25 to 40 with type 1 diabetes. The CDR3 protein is CASSSLADPSYEQYF. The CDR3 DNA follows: TGTGCCAGCAGCAGTCTAGCGGATCCCTCCTACGAGCAGTACTTC.